Here is one T cell receptor (beta chain) with its context. The antigen remains unidentified. This entry is derived from a study of T cell responses to AZD1222 COVID-19 vaccine. Findings and limits, study-wide: The span of vaccine-associated CD4 TCRs extended across spike, with dominance at 160-218 and 743-854. No repertoire was sampled before or during the peak T cell response, only after it. Reportedly, nearly half of unique spike TCRs recognized epitopes outside B.1.351/B.1.1.7 mutations.

Germline assignment: CDR1 SEHNR and CDR2 FQNEAQ (reference sequence). This CDR3 contains 14 residues. J gave up 6 bases and V 4 bases, and 4 bases lay outside the gene matches. The method was immunoSEQ multiplex PCR; TCRdb's version includes in-frame clones alone and lacks a portion of them. The table shows approximately 100,000 clones, with about nine tenths occurring only once. The clonotype comes from an adult in good health. Source: peripheral blood, taken on day 0 of AZD1222 vaccination. This chain connects TRBV7-9 to TRBJ1-4; TRBD1 matches at 8 bases. CDR3 coding DNA: TGTGCCAGCAGCTCGGACAGGGAGCATGAAAAACTGTTTTTT. Protein: CASSSDREHEKLFF. The full variable domain, completed using reference TRBV7-9 and TRBJ1-4, is DTGVSQNPRHKITKRGQNVTFRCDPISEHNRLYWYRQTLGQGPEFLTYFQNEAQLEKSRLLSDRFSAERPKGSFSTLEIQRTEQGDSAMYLCASSSDREHEKLFFGSGTQLSVL.